A selection of T cell receptor beta chains follows, all from one sample in a study of T cell responses to AZD1222 COVID-19 vaccine. The table came from immunoSEQ multiplex PCR; TCRdb's copy has only in-frame clones and leaves some out. Here the sample spans about 150,000 clones, 70% to 90% being singletons. The sample consisted of peripheral blood, taken after recovery from COVID-19. These receptors were taken from an adult who had recovered from COVID-19. The CDR3 runs from the conserved cysteine through the conserved F or W. The order of the fields is D gene, J gene, clone size, V gene, CDR3 DNA, CDR3 protein. A D gene is named only where the DNA matches it firmly. Expanded clones get a size class; other rows say once, few or many, or leave the size out.

- | TRBJ2-7 | - | TRBV28 | TGTGCCAGCAAAGGGGGAGGGCCCCGTAGCGAGCAGTACTTC | CASKGGGPRSEQYF
- | TRBJ1-2 | - | TRBV7-9 | TGTGCCAGCAGCCCGGACAGCCCTAACTATGGCTACACCTTC | CASSPDSPNYGYTF
- | TRBJ2-7 | - | TRBV20-1 | TGCAGTGCTACAGTCCTTTACGAGCAGTACTTC | CSATVLYEQYF
TRBD2 | TRBJ2-1 | - | TRBV4-1 | TGCGCCAGCAGCCTGACGCGGGGGAGCTCCTACAATGAGCAGTTCTTC | CASSLTRGSSYNEQFF
TRBD2 | TRBJ2-1 | - | TRBV9 | TGTGCCAGCAGCGTAGCGGCTAGCGGGACGAATGAGCAGTTCTTC | CASSVAASGTNEQFF
TRBD2 | TRBJ2-7 | few | TRBV11-3 | TGTGCCAGCAGCTGGATCGCCGGGGGGGAGCAGTACTTC | CASSWIAGGEQYF
- | TRBJ1-5 | - | TRBV2 | TGTGCCAGCAGTGAAGATTGGGGGAACAATCAGCCCCAGCATTTT | CASSEDWGNNQPQHF
TRBD1 | TRBJ1-1 | once | TRBV5-4 | TGTGCCAGCAGTACCCCAGGGGGCGAGGGCACTGAAGCTTTCTTT | CASSTPGGEGTEAFF
- | TRBJ2-1 | - | TRBV6-5 | TGTGCCAGCAATGCGGACAGACGAGGTGAGCAGTTCTTC | CASNADRRGEQFF
- | TRBJ2-2 | once | TRBV5-1 | TGCGCCAGCAGCTTGGCTGGGACTGCAAACACCGGGGAGCTGTTTTTT | CASSLAGTANTGELFF
- | TRBJ2-7 | few | TRBV3-1/TRBV3-2 | TGTGCCAGCAGTCCCCGGGGCAGCTCCTACGAGCAGTACTTC | CASSPRGSSYEQYF
TRBD2 | TRBJ2-3 | - | TRBV5-5 | TGTGCCAGCAGTCCACGGCTAGCGGGGGTGATAGATACGCAGTATTTT | CASSPRLAGVIDTQYF
- | TRBJ1-6 | - | TRBV5-1 | TGCGCCAGCAGGGCAGACAATAATTCACCCCTCCACTTT | CASRADNNSPLHF
- | TRBJ2-3 | - | TRBV5-1 | TGCGCCAGCAGCTTGGGTGGGCAGGGCAGAGGTACGCAGTATTTT | CASSLGGQGRGTQYF
- | TRBJ2-7 | - | TRBV28 | TGTGCCAGCAGTTACCGAGGGGCCTCCTACGAGCAGTACTTC | CASSYRGASYEQYF
- | TRBJ1-5 | - | TRBV9 | TGTGCCAGCAGCGGGGGGTCGGGGCCCCAGCCCCAGCATTTT | CASSGGSGPQPQHF
TRBD1 | TRBJ2-2 | many | TRBV7-9 | TGTGCCAGCAGCCAACGACAGGGGATCAACACCGGGGAGCTGTTTTTT | CASSQRQGINTGELFF
- | TRBJ2-4 | - | TRBV20-1 | TGCAGTGCTACCTTGAAAAACATTCAGTACTTC | CSATLKNIQYF
TRBD1 | TRBJ2-7 | - | TRBV5-6 | TGTGCCAGCAGCTCCCGGGACAGGGCCCTTCCCTCCTACGAGCAGTACTTC | CASSSRDRALPSYEQYF
- | TRBJ2-2 | - | TRBV7-8 | TGTGCCAGCAGCCCCTCCCGACTATCCGGCGGGGAGCTGTTTTTT | CASSPSRLSGGELFF
- | TRBJ2-7 | - | TRBV14 | TGTGCCAGCAGCCCACAGAGGGATTCCTACGAGCAGTACTTC | CASSPQRDSYEQYF
TRBD1 | TRBJ2-7 | - | TRBV2 | TGTGCCAGCACCTCCGGGACAGGTAGCTCCTACGAGCAGTACTTC | CASTSGTGSSYEQYF
- | TRBJ1-2 | - | TRBV3-1/TRBV3-2 | TGTGCCAGCAGCTACAAGCTACCCGGGACTACTGGCTACACCTTC | CASSYKLPGTTGYTF
- | TRBJ1-2 | - | TRBV4-3 | TGCGCCAGCAGCCAAGAGCAGGGGAGTAGTGGCTACACCTTC | CASSQEQGSSGYTF
TRBD1 | TRBJ2-7 | - | TRBV7-9 | TGTGCCAGCAGCTTAGAGGGCAGGGGGAACGAGCAGTACTTC | CASSLEGRGNEQYF
- | TRBJ1-4 | - | TRBV27 | TGTGCCAGCAGTACCGACAGTGGGTTTCCAACTAATGAAAAACTGTTTTTT | CASSTDSGFPTNEKLFF
TRBD2 | TRBJ2-7 | - | TRBV6-2/TRBV6-3 | TGTGCCAGCAGTTACCCTCTGACTAGCGGGGTCTCCTACGAGCAGTACTTC | CASSYPLTSGVSYEQYF
- | TRBJ1-1 | - | TRBV5-6 | TGTGCCAGCAGCCCTCAGGGTAGAGGTACTGAAGCTTTCTTT | CASSPQGRGTEAFF
TRBD2 | TRBJ2-7 | - | TRBV19 | TGTGCCAGTAGTTTACTAGCGGGGGAGCAGTACTTC | CASSLLAGEQYF
- | TRBJ2-5 | - | TRBV28 | TGTGCCAGCAGTTTTCCCGTCCAGGGTCTCCAAGAGACCCAGTACTTC | CASSFPVQGLQETQYF
- | TRBJ2-1 | - | TRBV7-9 | TGTGCCAGCAGCTTAGCCGGGACTCACAATGAGCAGTTCTTC | CASSLAGTHNEQFF
- | TRBJ2-7 | - | TRBV4-1 | TGCGCCAGCAGCCCCGATCCCGCCGTCTCGGGCGAGCAGTACTTC | CASSPDPAVSGEQYF
- | TRBJ2-7 | - | TRBV11-2 | TGTGCCAGCAGCTCCCTCCTCGAGCAGTACTTC | CASSSLLEQYF
- | TRBJ1-1 | - | TRBV27 | TGTGCCAGCAGTTTATGGGGGAACACTGAAGCTTTCTTT | CASSLWGNTEAFF
TRBD1 | TRBJ2-2 | - | TRBV19 | TGTGCCAGTAGTATAAATAGGGGGCAGGGGGAGCTGTTTTTT | CASSINRGQGELFF
- | TRBJ2-1 | - | TRBV15 | TGTGCCACCAGTGAGGACCTCCGAGTAGGGTACAATGAGCAGTTCTTC | CATSEDLRVGYNEQFF
TRBD1 | TRBJ1-5 | - | TRBV4-3 | TGCGCCAGCAGCCAAGAAATCGAGGCCAGGGGGGCCATAGGTACTCAGCCCCAGCATTTT | CASSQEIEARGAIGTQPQHF
- | TRBJ1-5 | few | TRBV21-1 | TGTGCCAGCAGCAAACTAATGAGTCGGGAAGGGGGACAGAGCAATCAGCCCCAGCATTTT | CASSKLMSREGGQSNQPQHF
TRBD1 | TRBJ1-6 | - | TRBV9 | TGTGCCAGCAGCCAGCGGACAGGGGGCCCCGGTGTGGCCCTCCACTTT | CASSQRTGGPGVALHF
- | TRBJ2-3 | - | TRBV6-5 | TGTGCCAGCAGACCTTCCCATAGCACAGATACGCAGTATTTT | CASRPSHSTDTQYF
- | TRBJ2-5 | - | TRBV9 | TGTGCCAGCAGCCCAAGGATTACGGAGACCCAGTACTTC | CASSPRITETQYF